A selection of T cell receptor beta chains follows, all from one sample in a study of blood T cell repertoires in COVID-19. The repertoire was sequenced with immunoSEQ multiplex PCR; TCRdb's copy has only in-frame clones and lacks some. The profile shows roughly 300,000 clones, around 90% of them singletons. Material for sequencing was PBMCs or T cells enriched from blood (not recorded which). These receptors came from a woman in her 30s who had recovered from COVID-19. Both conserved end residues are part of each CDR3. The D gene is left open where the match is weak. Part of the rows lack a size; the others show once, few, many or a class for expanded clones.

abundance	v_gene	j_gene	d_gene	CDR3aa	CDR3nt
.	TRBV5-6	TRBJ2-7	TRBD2	CASSLAGGRDEQYF	TGTGCCAGCAGCTTGGCGGGAGGGCGCGACGAGCAGTACTTC
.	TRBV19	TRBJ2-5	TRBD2	CASSVDLAGGEETQYF	TGTGCCAGTAGCGTCGACTTAGCGGGAGGAGAAGAGACCCAGTACTTC
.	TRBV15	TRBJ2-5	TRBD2	CATSRDSGRRETQYF	TGTGCCACCAGCAGAGATAGCGGGAGGCGAGAGACCCAGTACTTC
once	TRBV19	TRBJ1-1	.	CASRDTSMNTKAFF	TGTGCCAGTAGGGACACATCGATGAACACTAAAGCTTTCTTT
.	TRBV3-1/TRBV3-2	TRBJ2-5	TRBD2	CASSPTSGLVQETQYF	TGTGCCAGCAGCCCTACTTCTGGACTAGTGCAAGAGACCCAGTACTTC
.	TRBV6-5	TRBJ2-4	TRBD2	CASKEGLAGDIQYF	TGTGCCAGCAAAGAAGGGCTAGCGGGAGACATCCAGTACTTC
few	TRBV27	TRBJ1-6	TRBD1	CASKRTGIDPLHF	TGTGCCAGCAAGAGGACAGGGATAGACCCCCTCCACTTT
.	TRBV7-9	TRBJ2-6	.	CASSPGLSSGANVLTF	TGTGCCAGCAGCCCCGGGTTGAGCTCTGGGGCCAACGTCCTGACTTTC
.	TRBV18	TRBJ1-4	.	CASSPPSENEKLFF	TGTGCCAGCTCACCACCGTCTGAGAATGAAAAACTGTTTTTT
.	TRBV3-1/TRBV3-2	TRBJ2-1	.	CASSPRGHEQFF	TGTGCCAGCAGCCCCCGGGGTCATGAGCAGTTCTTC
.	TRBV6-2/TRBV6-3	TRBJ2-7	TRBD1	CASSSNRDSSYEQYF	TGTGCCAGCAGTTCCAACCGGGACAGCTCCTACGAGCAGTACTTC
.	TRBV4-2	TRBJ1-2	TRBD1	CASSHGEGQDTGYTF	TGTGCCAGCAGCCATGGAGAGGGACAGGACACTGGCTACACCTTC
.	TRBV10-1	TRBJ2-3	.	CASMDFSTDTQYF	TGCGCCAGTATGGACTTTAGCACAGATACGCAGTATTTT
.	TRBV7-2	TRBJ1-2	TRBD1	CASSTWTGENYGYTF	TGTGCCAGCAGCACGTGGACAGGGGAGAACTATGGCTACACCTTC
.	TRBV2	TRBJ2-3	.	CASSEAGQNTDTQYF	TGTGCCAGCAGTGAAGCGGGGCAGAACACAGATACGCAGTATTTT
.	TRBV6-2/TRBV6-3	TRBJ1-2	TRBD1	CASSYRQGASGYTF	TGTGCCAGCAGTTACCGACAGGGGGCGAGTGGCTACACCTTC
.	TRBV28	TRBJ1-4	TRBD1	CASSLSTGGDTEKLFF	TGTGCCAGCAGTTTATCGACAGGGGGCGATACTGAAAAACTGTTTTTT
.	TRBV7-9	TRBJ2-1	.	CASSLGAGVTYNEQFF	TGTGCCAGCAGTCTGGGGGCGGGAGTTACCTACAATGAGCAGTTCTTC
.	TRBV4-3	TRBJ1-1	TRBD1	CASSQGEGQGLTEAFF	TGCGCCAGCAGCCAAGGCGAGGGACAGGGGTTGACTGAAGCTTTCTTT
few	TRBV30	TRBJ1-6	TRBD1	CALDRANSPLHF	TGTGCCTTGGACAGGGCTAATTCACCCCTCCACTTT
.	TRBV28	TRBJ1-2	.	CASSSSLGRTEEGYTF	TGTGCCAGCAGCTCGTCCCTCGGGAGAACCGAGGAGGGCTACACCTTC
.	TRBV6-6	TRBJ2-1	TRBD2	CASSYLLAGGHNEQFF	TGTGCCAGCAGTTATCTTCTAGCGGGAGGTCATAATGAGCAGTTCTTC
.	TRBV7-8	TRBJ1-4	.	CASNPDPRGEKLFF	TGTGCCAGCAACCCGGACCCTAGGGGTGAAAAACTGTTTTTT
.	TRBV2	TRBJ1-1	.	CAKARDMNTEAFF	TGTGCCAAAGCCCGCGATATGAACACTGAAGCTTTCTTT
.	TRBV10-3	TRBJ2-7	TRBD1	CAIGDRGSYEQYF	TGTGCCATCGGGGACAGGGGTTCCTACGAGCAGTACTTC
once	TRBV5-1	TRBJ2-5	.	CASSLSGVSETQYF	TGCGCCAGCAGCTTGTCAGGGGTGTCCGAGACCCAGTACTTC
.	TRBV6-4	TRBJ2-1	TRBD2	CASSELADYNEQFF	TGTGCCAGCAGTGAACTAGCGGACTACAATGAGCAGTTCTTC
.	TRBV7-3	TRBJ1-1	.	CASSLRPGPEAFF	TGTGCCAGCAGCTTAAGGCCAGGGCCTGAAGCTTTCTTT
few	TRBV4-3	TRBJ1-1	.	CASSLGAGALTEAFF	TGCGCCAGCAGCCTGGGGGCAGGGGCCCTCACTGAAGCTTTCTTT
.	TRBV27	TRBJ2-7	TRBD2	CASTIRRGLARTYEQYF	TGTGCCAGCACCATACGCCGCGGACTAGCGCGGACCTACGAGCAGTACTTC
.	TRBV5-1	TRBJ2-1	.	CASSRGLLQESLYNEQFF	TGCGCCAGCAGCCGGGGGTTATTACAGGAGTCTTTATACAATGAGCAGTTCTTC
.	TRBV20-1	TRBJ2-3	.	CSASFLEGGDTQYF	TGCAGTGCTAGTTTTCTAGAAGGAGGAGATACGCAGTATTTT
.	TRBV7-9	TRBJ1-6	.	CASSSMSSYNSPLHF	TGTGCCAGCAGCTCGATGAGCTCCTATAATTCACCCCTCCACTTT
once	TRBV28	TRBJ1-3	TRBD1	CASSVPGQGRNTIYF	TGTGCCAGCAGTGTCCCGGGACAGGGTCGAAACACCATATATTTT
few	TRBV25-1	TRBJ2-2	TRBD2	CASSVTSGRGNTGELFF	TGTGCCAGCAGTGTTACTAGCGGGAGAGGAAACACCGGGGAGCTGTTTTTT
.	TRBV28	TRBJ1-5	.	CASLRPGRARNQPQHF	TGTGCCAGCTTGCGGCCGGGGAGGGCCCGCAATCAGCCCCAGCATTTT
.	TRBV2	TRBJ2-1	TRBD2	CASSETTSGYNEQFF	TGTGCCAGCAGTGAAACTACTAGCGGATACAATGAGCAGTTCTTC
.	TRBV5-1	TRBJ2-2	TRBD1	CASSFGTANTGELFF	TGCGCCAGCAGCTTCGGGACAGCGAACACCGGGGAGCTGTTTTTT
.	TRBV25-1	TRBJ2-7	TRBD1	CASKGQGFSYEQYF	TGTGCCAGCAAGGGACAGGGCTTCTCCTACGAGCAGTACTTC
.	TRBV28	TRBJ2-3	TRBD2	CASSLLRTSGKYTDTQYF	TGTGCCAGCAGTTTACTGAGGACTAGCGGGAAATACACAGATACGCAGTATTTT
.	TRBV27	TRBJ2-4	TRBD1	CASRPGQIMEAKNIQYF	TGTGCCAGCAGACCGGGACAGATCATGGAAGCCAAAAACATTCAGTACTTC
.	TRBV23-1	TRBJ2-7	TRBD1	CASSRDRGTYEQYF	TGCGCCAGCAGTCGTGACAGGGGAACCTACGAGCAGTACTTC
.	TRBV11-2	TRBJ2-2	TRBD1	CASLQGSGELFF	TGTGCCAGCTTACAGGGGTCCGGGGAGCTGTTTTTT
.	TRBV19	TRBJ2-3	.	CASSIFGGGVWDTQYF	TGTGCCAGTAGTATCTTCGGAGGGGGGGTTTGGGATACGCAGTATTTT
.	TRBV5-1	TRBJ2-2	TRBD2	CASSLGLAGGLVGELFF	TGCGCCAGCAGCTTAGGACTAGCGGGAGGCCTGGTCGGGGAGCTGTTTTTT
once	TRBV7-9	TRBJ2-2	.	CASSLSGTDNTGELFF	TGTGCCAGCAGTTTATCCGGGACTGACAACACCGGGGAGCTGTTTTTT
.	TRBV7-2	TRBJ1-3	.	CASSLARTSGNTIYF	TGTGCCAGCAGCTTAGCTCGAACATCTGGAAACACCATATATTTT
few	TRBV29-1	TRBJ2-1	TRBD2	CSVDFPSGNYHEQFF	TGCAGCGTTGATTTCCCTAGCGGGAATTACCATGAGCAGTTCTTC
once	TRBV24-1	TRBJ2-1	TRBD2	CATSPGTSGIGYNEQFF	TGTGCCACCAGTCCTGGGACTAGCGGGATAGGTTACAATGAGCAGTTCTTC
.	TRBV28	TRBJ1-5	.	CASSLRGVSNQPQHF	TGTGCCAGCAGTTTACGGGGAGTAAGCAATCAGCCCCAGCATTTT
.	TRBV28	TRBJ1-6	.	CASSAQAGDNSPLHF	TGTGCCAGCAGTGCCCAGGCCGGGGATAATTCACCCCTCCACTTT
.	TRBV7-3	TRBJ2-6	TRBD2	CASSSYSGSYPGANVLTF	TGTGCCAGCAGCTCATATAGCGGGAGTTACCCTGGGGCCAACGTCCTGACTTTC
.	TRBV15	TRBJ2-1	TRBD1	CATSRGTGTGNEQFF	TGTGCCACCAGCAGGGGGACAGGCACAGGAAATGAGCAGTTCTTC
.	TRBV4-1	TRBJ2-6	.	CASSPSAGANVLTF	TGCGCCAGCAGCCCTAGTGCGGGGGCCAACGTCCTGACTTTC
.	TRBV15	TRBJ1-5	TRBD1	CATSRDRETGGQPQHF	TGTGCCACCAGCAGAGATAGGGAGACAGGGGGTCAGCCCCAGCATTTT
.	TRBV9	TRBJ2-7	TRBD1	CASSPGGPYEQYF	TGTGCCAGCAGTCCAGGGGGCCCCTACGAGCAGTACTTC
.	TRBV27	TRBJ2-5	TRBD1	CASSSRGQTYQETQYF	TGTGCCAGCAGTTCCCGGGGACAGACGTACCAAGAGACCCAGTACTTC